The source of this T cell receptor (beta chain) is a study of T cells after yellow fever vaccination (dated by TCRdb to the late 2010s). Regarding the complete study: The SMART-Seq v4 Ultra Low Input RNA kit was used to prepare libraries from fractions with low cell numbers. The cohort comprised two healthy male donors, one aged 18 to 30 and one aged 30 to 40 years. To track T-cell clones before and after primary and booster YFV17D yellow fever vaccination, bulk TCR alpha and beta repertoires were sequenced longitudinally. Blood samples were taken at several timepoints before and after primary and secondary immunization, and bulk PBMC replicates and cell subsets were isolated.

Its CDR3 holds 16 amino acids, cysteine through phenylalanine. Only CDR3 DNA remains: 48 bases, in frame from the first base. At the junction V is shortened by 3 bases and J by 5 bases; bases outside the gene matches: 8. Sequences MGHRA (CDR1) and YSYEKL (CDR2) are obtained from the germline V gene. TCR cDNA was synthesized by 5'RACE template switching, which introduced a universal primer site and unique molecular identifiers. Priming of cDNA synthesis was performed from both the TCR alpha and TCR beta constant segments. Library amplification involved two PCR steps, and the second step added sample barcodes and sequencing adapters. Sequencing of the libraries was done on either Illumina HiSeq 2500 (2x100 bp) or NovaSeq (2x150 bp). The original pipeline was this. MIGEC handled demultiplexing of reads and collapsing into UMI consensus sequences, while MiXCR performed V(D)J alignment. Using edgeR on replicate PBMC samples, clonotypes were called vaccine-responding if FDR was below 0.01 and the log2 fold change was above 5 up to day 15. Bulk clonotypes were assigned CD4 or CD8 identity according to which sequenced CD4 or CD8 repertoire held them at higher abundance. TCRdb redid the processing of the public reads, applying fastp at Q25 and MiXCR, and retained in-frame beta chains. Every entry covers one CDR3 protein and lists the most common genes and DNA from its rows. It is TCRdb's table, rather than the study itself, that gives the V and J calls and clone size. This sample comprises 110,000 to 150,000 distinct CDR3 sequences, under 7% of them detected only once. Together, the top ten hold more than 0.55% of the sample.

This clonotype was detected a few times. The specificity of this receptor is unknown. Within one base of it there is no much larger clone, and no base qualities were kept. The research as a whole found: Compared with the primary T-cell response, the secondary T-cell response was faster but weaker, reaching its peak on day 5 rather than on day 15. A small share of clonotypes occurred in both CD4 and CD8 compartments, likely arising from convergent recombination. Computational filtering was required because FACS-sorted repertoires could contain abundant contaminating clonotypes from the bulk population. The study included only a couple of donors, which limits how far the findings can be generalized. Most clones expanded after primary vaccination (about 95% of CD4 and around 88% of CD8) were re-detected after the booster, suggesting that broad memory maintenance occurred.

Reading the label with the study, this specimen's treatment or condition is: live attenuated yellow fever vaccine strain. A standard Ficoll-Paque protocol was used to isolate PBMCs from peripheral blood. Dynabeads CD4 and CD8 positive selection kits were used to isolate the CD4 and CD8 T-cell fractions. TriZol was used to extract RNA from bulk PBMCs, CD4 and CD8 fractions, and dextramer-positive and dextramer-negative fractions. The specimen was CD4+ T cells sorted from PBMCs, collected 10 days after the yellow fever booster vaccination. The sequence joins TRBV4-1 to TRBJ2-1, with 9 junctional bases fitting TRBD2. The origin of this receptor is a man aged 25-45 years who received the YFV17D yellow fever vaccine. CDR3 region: CASSQPFVAGDNEQFF. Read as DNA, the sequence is TGCGCCAGCAGCCAGCCCTTTGTAGCGGGGGACAATGAGCAGTTCTTC.